Listed below are T cell receptor beta chains from one sample, sequenced in a study of control samples from healthy donors and cancer patients. The data were produced by immunoSEQ multiplex PCR, yet TCRdb's version contains in-frame clones alone and is incomplete. Among roughly 140,000 clones listed, under 90% were seen once. Source material: blood. Receptors originate from a man younger than 40 in good health. Both conserved end residues are part of each CDR3. D genes are given only for firm matches. Not every row has a clone size; where given, it reads once, few, many or a size class.

cdr3_aa,cdr3_nt,v_call,clone_size,d_call,j_call
CASSPLGQGGSPLHF,TGTGCCAGCAGCCCCTTGGGACAGGGGGGTTCACCCCTCCACTTT,TRBV3-1/TRBV3-2,.,TRBD1,TRBJ1-6
CASSTSPGGGYEQYF,TGTGCCAGTAGTACCTCTCCAGGGGGCGGCTACGAGCAGTACTTC,TRBV19,.,TRBD1,TRBJ2-7
CAISSGQNYEQYF,TGTGCCATCAGTTCGGGACAAAACTACGAGCAGTACTTC,TRBV10-3,once,.,TRBJ2-7
CASSPDLAGEGETQYF,TGTGCCAGTAGTCCAGACCTAGCGGGGGAAGGAGAGACCCAGTACTTC,TRBV19,.,TRBD2,TRBJ2-5
CASSEEPSVSYNEQFF,TGTGCCAGCAGTGAAGAACCGTCCGTGAGTTACAATGAGCAGTTCTTC,TRBV25-1,.,.,TRBJ2-1
CASSDPGPKTGGYTF,TGTGCCAGCAGCGACCCGGGACCCAAAACGGGCGGCTACACCTTC,TRBV25-1,few,.,TRBJ1-2
CASSRDRANTGELFF,TGTGCCAGCTCAAGGGACAGGGCGAACACCGGGGAGCTGTTTTTT,TRBV18,.,TRBD1,TRBJ2-2
CASSLQSGNTEAFF,TGTGCCAGCAGTTTACAGTCGGGGAACACTGAAGCTTTCTTT,TRBV6-6,.,.,TRBJ1-1
CASSSSRGGGGGELFF,TGCGCCAGCAGCTCCTCCCGGGGCGGCGGAGGCGGGGAGCTGTTTTTT,TRBV5-1,.,.,TRBJ2-2
CASSSYQSTNEKLFF,TGCGCCAGCAGCTCCTACCAGTCAACTAATGAAAAACTGTTTTTT,TRBV4-1,.,.,TRBJ1-4
CASNQIGKTEDNEQFF,TGCGCCAGCAACCAGATAGGGAAGACCGAGGACAATGAGCAGTTCTTC,TRBV10-2,.,.,TRBJ2-1
CASSFSSGMPYGYTF,TGTGCCAGCAGCTTTAGCTCGGGGATGCCCTATGGCTACACCTTC,TRBV5-4,.,.,TRBJ1-2
CASSLKGGAGEQYF,TGTGCCAGCAGCCTAAAGGGGGGGGCCGGTGAGCAGTACTTC,TRBV3-1/TRBV3-2,.,.,TRBJ2-7
CASSYSSGGDTGELFF,TGTGCCAGCAGTTACTCTAGCGGGGGGGACACCGGGGAGCTGTTTTTT,TRBV6-5,.,TRBD2,TRBJ2-2
CASSGRTGSTDTQYF,TGTGCCAGCAGCGGAAGGACAGGGAGCACAGATACGCAGTATTTT,TRBV9,.,TRBD1,TRBJ2-3
CASSTRGTGNDEQYF,TGTGCCAGCAGCACCCGTGGGACAGGGAACGACGAGCAGTACTTC,TRBV5-4,once,TRBD1,TRBJ2-7
CATSDSASSYNEQFF,TGTGCCACCAGTGATTCGGCGAGCTCCTACAATGAGCAGTTCTTC,TRBV24-1,.,.,TRBJ2-1